Given below is one T cell receptor beta chain in context. Ages ranged from roughly 18 to 95 years, with residence in about 23 US areas. Symptom resolution, clearance, or two negative PCRs marked the recovered donors of Cohort 3. This entry belongs to a study of blood T cell repertoires in COVID-19. This CDR3 contains 14 residues. Trimming shortened V by 1 base and J by 2 bases, and 8 bases separated the two germline ends. Per germline, CDR1 SGHTA and CDR2 FQGNSA. Source study methods: Nucleated cell counts were estimated from reference gene primer amplification. The assay was immunoSEQ multiplex PCR, and TCRdb's table has in-frame clones only and misses some. The V and J calls and clone size were taken over from that table, and D and trimming were inferred from the DNA. The data contain about 210,000 clones, about nine tenths of them singletons.

This TCR derives from a man aged 30 to 39 who had recovered from COVID-19. Sample: PBMCs or T cells enriched from blood (not recorded which). V is TRBV7-2 and J is TRBJ2-5; the D gene is possibly TRBD1 (5 bases). DNA of the CDR3: TGTGCCAGCAGCTTAGGTCAGGGACAAGAGACCCAGTACTTC. Translation: CASSLGQGQETQYF.